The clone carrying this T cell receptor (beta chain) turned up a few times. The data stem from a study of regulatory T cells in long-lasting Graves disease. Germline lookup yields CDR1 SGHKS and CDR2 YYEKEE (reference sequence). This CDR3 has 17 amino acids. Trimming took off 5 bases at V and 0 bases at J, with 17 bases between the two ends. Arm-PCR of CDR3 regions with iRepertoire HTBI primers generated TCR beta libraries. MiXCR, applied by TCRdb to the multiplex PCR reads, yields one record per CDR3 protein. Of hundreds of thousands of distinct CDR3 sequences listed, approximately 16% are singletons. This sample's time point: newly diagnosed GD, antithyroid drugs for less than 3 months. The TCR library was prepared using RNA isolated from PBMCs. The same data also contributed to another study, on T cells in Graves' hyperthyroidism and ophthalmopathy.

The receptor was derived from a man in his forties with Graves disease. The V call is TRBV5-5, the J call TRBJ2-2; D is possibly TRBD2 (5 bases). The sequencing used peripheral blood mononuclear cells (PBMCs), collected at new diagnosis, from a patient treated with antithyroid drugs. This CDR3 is CASSPTLWGANTGELFF. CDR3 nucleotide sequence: TGTGCCAGCAGTCCGACCTTGTGGGGAGCGAACACCGGGGAGCTGTTTTTT.